These T cell receptor beta chains were read from a single sample in a study of blood T cell repertoires in COVID-19. Assay used: immunoSEQ multiplex PCR; TCRdb lists only in-frame clones, some missing. The data show approximately 180,000 clones, with around 83% seen just once and 15% held by the top ten. The sequencing input was PBMCs or T cells enriched from blood (not recorded which). The source of these receptors is a man aged 45 to 65 who had recovered from COVID-19. Each CDR3 is given with its conserved first and last residue. The D gene is left open where the match is weak.

V gene: TRBV7-9; D gene: -; CDR3 protein: CASSPSGTPRLNIQYF
V gene: TRBV19; D gene: -; CDR3 protein: CASSHPRGNSYEQYF
V gene: TRBV6-5; D gene: -; CDR3 protein: CASHSSSGSTDTQYF
V gene: TRBV11-2; D gene: -; CDR3 protein: CASSGGTANSPLHF
V gene: TRBV5-1; D gene: TRBD1; CDR3 protein: CASSDRGQHEQYF
V gene: TRBV30; D gene: -; CDR3 protein: CAWSTGRTEAFF
V gene: TRBV27; D gene: TRBD2; CDR3 protein: CASRGGLAGGPKNIQYF
V gene: TRBV9; D gene: -; CDR3 protein: CASSATGNTEAFF
V gene: TRBV27; D gene: TRBD1; CDR3 protein: CASSATGGGSPLHF
V gene: TRBV9; D gene: -; CDR3 protein: CASSPGLERETQYF
V gene: TRBV11-1; D gene: TRBD1; CDR3 protein: CASSVRGNNSPLHF
V gene: TRBV24-1; D gene: TRBD2; CDR3 protein: CATSAGLAEEQYF
V gene: TRBV6-2/TRBV6-3; D gene: TRBD1; CDR3 protein: CASSYSTTGGPMNEQFF
V gene: TRBV4-2; D gene: TRBD2; CDR3 protein: CASSQGTIAGEVDTQYF
V gene: TRBV4-1; D gene: TRBD1; CDR3 protein: CASSQESTSRTGQYF
V gene: TRBV6-5; D gene: -; CDR3 protein: CASRGLQNTGELFF
V gene: TRBV14; D gene: TRBD1; CDR3 protein: CASSQVTGVTEAFF
V gene: TRBV6-1; D gene: -; CDR3 protein: CASSEGQTNTEAFF
V gene: TRBV7-2; D gene: TRBD1; CDR3 protein: CASSPGTGIDYGYTF
V gene: TRBV5-4; D gene: -; CDR3 protein: CASRMAGVGEKLFF
V gene: TRBV24-1; D gene: TRBD1; CDR3 protein: CATSDLAGGVQPQHF
V gene: TRBV7-9; D gene: TRBD2; CDR3 protein: CASSPTGTRSNIQYF
V gene: TRBV7-3; D gene: -; CDR3 protein: CASSLATGTEAFF
V gene: TRBV7-3; D gene: -; CDR3 protein: CASSEGASYNEQFF
V gene: TRBV10-3; D gene: TRBD1; CDR3 protein: CANGQGSYNEQFF
V gene: TRBV5-1; D gene: TRBD1; CDR3 protein: CASSASTGVGTDTQYF
V gene: TRBV19; D gene: -; CDR3 protein: CASSIGGFETQYF
V gene: TRBV6-5; D gene: -; CDR3 protein: CASRADRVQPQHF
V gene: TRBV28; D gene: TRBD1; CDR3 protein: CASTLDRGSYEQYF
V gene: TRBV11-2; D gene: TRBD2; CDR3 protein: CASRTSGGTDTQYF
V gene: TRBV5-1; D gene: TRBD2; CDR3 protein: CASSPGGDSGANVLTF
V gene: TRBV5-5; D gene: -; CDR3 protein: CASSQVFEAFF